This TCR beta chain is drawn from a study of CD8 T cells in Susac syndrome. The authors negatively isolated CD8+ and CD4+ T cells and FACS-enriched TEMRA cells. RNA amounts of roughly 0.45 to 1 ug underwent reverse transcription with random hexamers. One entry per CDR3 protein results from TCRdb running MiXCR on the immunoSEQ multiplex PCR reads. Here the sample spans 300,000 to 350,000 distinct CDR3 sequences, about 91% being singletons. The CDR3 runs to 14 residues. The clonotype comes from a human donor with multiple sclerosis. The chain joins TRBV21-1 to TRBJ1-1. TRBV21-1 constitutes a pseudogene. Material for sequencing was CD4+ T cells from PBMCs. CDR3 bases: TGTGCCAGCTCACTTTACAGAAAGAACACTGAAGCTTTCTTT. Its protein is CASSLYRKNTEAFF.